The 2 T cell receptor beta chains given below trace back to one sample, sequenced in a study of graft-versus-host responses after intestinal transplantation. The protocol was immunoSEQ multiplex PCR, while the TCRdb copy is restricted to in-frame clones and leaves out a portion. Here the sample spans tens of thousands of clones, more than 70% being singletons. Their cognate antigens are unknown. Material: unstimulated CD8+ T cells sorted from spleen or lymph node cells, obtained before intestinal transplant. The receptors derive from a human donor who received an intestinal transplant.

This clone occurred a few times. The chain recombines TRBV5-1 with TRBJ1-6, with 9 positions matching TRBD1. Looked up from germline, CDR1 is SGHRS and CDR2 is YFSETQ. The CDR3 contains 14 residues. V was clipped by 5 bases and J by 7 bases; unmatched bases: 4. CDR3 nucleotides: TGCGCCAGCAGTCATGGACAGGGGAATTCACCCCTCCACTTT. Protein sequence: CASSHGQGNSPLHF. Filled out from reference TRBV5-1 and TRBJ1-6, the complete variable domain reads KAGVTQTPRYLIKTRGQQVTLSCSPISGHRSVSWYQQTPGQGLQFLFEYFSETQRNKGNFPGRFSGRQFSNSRSEMNVSTLELGDSALYLCASSHGQGNSPLHFGNGTRLTVT.

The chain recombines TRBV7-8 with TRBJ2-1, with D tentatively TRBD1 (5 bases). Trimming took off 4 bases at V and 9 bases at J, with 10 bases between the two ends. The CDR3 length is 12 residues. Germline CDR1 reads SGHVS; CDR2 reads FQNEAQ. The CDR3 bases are TGTGCCAGCAGCTCCAGGGTAGGTGAGCAGTTCTTC. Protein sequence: CASSSRVGEQFF.